These 10 T cell receptor beta chains were all obtained from the same sample, sequenced in a study of cytomegalovirus exposure and HLA in healthy donors. PCR employed 60 Vbeta and 13 Jbeta primers. The data were produced by immunoSEQ multiplex PCR, yet TCRdb's version contains in-frame clones alone and is incomplete. The data hold 95,000 to 150,000 clones, with more than 60% observed a single time. What was sequenced was PBMCs. The receptors here all came from a man aged 35 to 55 in good health and CMV-seropositive.

This clone appeared once. The CDR3 DNA is TGTGCCAGCAGCTGGGGACAGGGGAGGCTCAATGAGCAGTTCTTC. This encodes CASSWGQGRLNEQFF. This sequence joins TRBV7-9 and TRBJ2-1; TRBD1 aligns across 10 bases. CDR1 SEHNR and CDR2 FQNEAQ come from the germline V gene (reference sequence). CDR3 size: 15 residues. After removal of 4 bases from V and 6 bases from J, the junction contained 6 bases not matched to a gene.

This clone has just a few counts. The V and J genes are TRBV6-1 and TRBJ2-5, with D maybe TRBD1 (6 bases). V lost 5 bases and J 2 bases, leaving 15 bases between the germline ends. In germline, CDR1 is MNHNS, CDR2 SASEGT. The CDR3 is made up of 15 amino acids. CDR3 in amino acids: CASSLRGGGQETQYF. In DNA form, the CDR3 reads TGTGCCAGCAGTCTCAGGGGTGGAGGACAAGAGACCCAGTACTTC.

The V and J genes are TRBV4-2 and TRBJ2-2; 11 nucleotides match TRBD2. The germline CDR1 and CDR2 sequences are LGHNA and YNFKEQ. Trimming cost V 0 bases and J 11 bases; bases outside gene matches: 8. The CDR3 covers 16 residues. CDR3 protein: CASSQDNYLAGGELFF. CDR3 nucleotide sequence: TGTGCCAGCAGCCAAGATAACTACCTAGCGGGGGGCGAGCTGTTTTTT.

The chain recombines TRBV2 with TRBJ1-2; possible D gene TRBD1, 6 bases. CDR1 is SNHLY and CDR2 is FYNNEI in the germline V gene. This CDR3 has 13 amino acids. V shed 6 bases and J shed 5 bases, with 13 bases lying between them. The CDR3: CASRQGETYGYTF. CDR3 nucleotides: TGTGCCAGCAGACAGGGAGAGACTTATGGCTACACCTTC.

For the CDR3, the DNA is TGTGCCAGCAGCAAAGGCGTCTACCCCGGGCAGTACTTC. Its protein is CASSKGVYPGQYF. The rearrangement joins TRBV21-1 to TRBJ2-7; the table's D call, TRBD2, was not checked against the DNA. TRBV21-1 is noted as a pseudogene. The CDR3 covers 13 residues.

The rearrangement joins TRBV5-1 to TRBJ2-7; 7 nucleotides agree with TRBD1. J gave up 2 bases and V 5 bases, and 7 bases lay outside the gene matches. From germline, CDR1 is SGHRS and CDR2 YFSETQ. The CDR3 contains 14 residues. The CDR3 sequence is CASRPTTGTYEQYF. The CDR3 DNA is TGCGCCAGCAGACCAACGACAGGGACCTACGAGCAGTACTTC.

This clone was seen more than once but under ten times. The chain carries TRBV5-4 and TRBJ2-1; 9 bases match TRBD2. This CDR3 has 15 residues. V was clipped by 3 bases and J by 7 bases; unmatched bases: 8. The germline V gene has CDR1 SGHNT and CDR2 YYREEE (reference sequence). CDR3 DNA sequence: TGTGCCAGCAGCTCATTTCTAGCGGGGAGGAATGAGCAGTTCTTC. Its protein product is CASSSFLAGRNEQFF. Supplemented by reference TRBV5-4 and TRBJ2-1, the full variable domain reads ETGVTQSPTHLIKTRGQQVTLRCSSQSGHNTVSWYQQALGQGPQFIFQYYREEENGRGNFPPRFSGLQFPNYSSELNVNALELDDSALYLCASSSFLAGRNEQFFGPGTRLTVL.

The rearrangement links TRBV5-1 to TRBJ2-7; 7 bases are a match to TRBD1. The CDR3 is 13 amino acids. The ends lost 4 bases at V and 7 bases at J; junction bases unmatched: 8. Germline-derived CDR1 and CDR2 are SGHRS and YFSETQ. The CDR3 is CASSLGTAEEQYF. CDR3 sequence (DNA): TGCGCCAGCAGCCTAGGGACAGCCGAAGAGCAGTACTTC.

The rearrangement links TRBV6-5 to TRBJ2-1, with 10 positions matching TRBD2. The V gene's germline CDR1 is MNHEY and CDR2 SVGAGI. The CDR3 sequence is 15 residues long. With 7 bases clipped from V and 7 bases from J, the junction kept 10 bases outside the gene matches. DNA of the CDR3: TGTGCCAGCAAGCGGGAGGGGACTAGCGAAAATGAGCAGTTCTTC. Translated, it gives CASKREGTSENEQFF.

V and J are TRBV10-3 and TRBJ1-5; no clear D. Germline V gives CDR1 ENHRY, CDR2 SYGVKD. V was trimmed by 0 bases and J by 5 bases, leaving 8 bases between them. This CDR3 comprises 14 residues. The CDR3 is CAISESREDQPQHF. Here the CDR3 DNA reads TGTGCCATCAGTGAGTCGAGGGAGGATCAGCCCCAGCATTTT.